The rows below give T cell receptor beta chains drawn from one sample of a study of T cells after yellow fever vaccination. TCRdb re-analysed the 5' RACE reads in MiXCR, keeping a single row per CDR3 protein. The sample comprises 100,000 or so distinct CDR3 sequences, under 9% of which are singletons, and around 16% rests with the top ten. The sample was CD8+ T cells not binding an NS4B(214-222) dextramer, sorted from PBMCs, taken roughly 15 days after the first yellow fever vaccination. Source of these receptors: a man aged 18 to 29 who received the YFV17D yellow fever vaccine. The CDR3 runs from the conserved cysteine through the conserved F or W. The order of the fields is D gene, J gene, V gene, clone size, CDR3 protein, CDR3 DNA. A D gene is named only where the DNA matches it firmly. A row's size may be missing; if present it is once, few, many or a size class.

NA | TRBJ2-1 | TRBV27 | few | CASSLSTGGDEQFF | TGTGCCAGCAGTTTATCGACAGGTGGCGATGAGCAGTTCTTC
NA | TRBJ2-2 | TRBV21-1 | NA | CASSKNSSTGELFF | TGTGCCAGCAGCAAAAATTCTAGCACCGGGGAGCTGTTTTTT
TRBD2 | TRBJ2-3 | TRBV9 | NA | CASSGFGTSGGGEPTDTQYF | TGTGCCAGCAGCGGGTTTGGGACTAGCGGGGGGGGGGAACCCACAGATACGCAGTATTTT
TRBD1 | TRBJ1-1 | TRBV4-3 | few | CASSPSTGTTEAFF | TGCGCCAGCAGCCCATCGACAGGGACCACTGAAGCTTTCTTT
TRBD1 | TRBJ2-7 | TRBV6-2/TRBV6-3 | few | CASSYPLTGANEQYF | TGTGCCAGCAGTTACCCATTGACAGGGGCGAACGAGCAGTACTTC
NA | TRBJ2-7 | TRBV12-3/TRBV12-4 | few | CASSPGGDEQYF | TGTGCCAGCAGTCCCGGGGGCGACGAGCAGTACTTC
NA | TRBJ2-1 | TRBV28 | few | CASSSPGQRNEQFF | TGTGCCAGCAGTTCCCCGGGACAAAGAAATGAGCAGTTCTTC
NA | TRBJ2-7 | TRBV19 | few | CASSIATDSYEQYF | TGTGCCAGTAGTATAGCGACCGATTCCTACGAGCAGTACTTC
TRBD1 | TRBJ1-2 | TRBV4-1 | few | CASSQRGRQGKRRYGYTF | TGCGCCAGCAGCCAGCGCGGGCGACAGGGAAAACGCCGCTATGGCTACACCTTC
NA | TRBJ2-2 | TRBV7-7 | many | CASSLNANIGELFF | TGTGCCAGCAGCTTAAACGCGAACATCGGGGAGCTGTTTTTT
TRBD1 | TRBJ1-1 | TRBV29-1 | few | CSVDRGAEAFF | TGCAGCGTCGACAGGGGGGCTGAAGCTTTCTTT
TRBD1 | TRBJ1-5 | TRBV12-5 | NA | CASGLPGTGVNQPQHF | TGTGCTAGTGGTTTGCCCGGGACAGGGGTAAATCAGCCCCAGCATTTT
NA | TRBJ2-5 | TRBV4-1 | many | CASTYNEGLQETQYF | TGCGCCAGCACCTATAACGAGGGGCTCCAAGAGACCCAGTACTTC
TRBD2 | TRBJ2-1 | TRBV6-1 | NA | CASSPSSGGALNEQFF | TGTGCCAGCAGTCCCTCTAGCGGGGGGGCCCTGAATGAGCAGTTCTTC
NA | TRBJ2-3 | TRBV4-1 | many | CASSQVRVADTQYF | TGCGCCAGCAGCCAAGTACGCGTGGCAGATACGCAGTATTTT
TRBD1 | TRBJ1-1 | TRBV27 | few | CASRITGQGFTEAFF | TGTGCCAGCAGAATAACTGGACAGGGGTTCACTGAAGCTTTCTTT
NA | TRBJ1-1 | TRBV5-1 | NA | CASSMGKTEAFF | TGCGCCAGCAGCATGGGGAAAACTGAAGCTTTCTTT
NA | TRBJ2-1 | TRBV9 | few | CASSVATPSMAYNEQFF | TGTGCCAGCAGCGTAGCAACTCCTTCAATGGCCTACAATGAGCAGTTCTTC
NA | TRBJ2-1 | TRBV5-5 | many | CASSLFEKSYNEQFF | TGTGCCAGCAGCTTGTTTGAGAAGTCCTACAATGAGCAGTTCTTC
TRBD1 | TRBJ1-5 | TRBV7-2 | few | CASSLFARGQNQPQHF | TGTGCCAGCAGCTTATTTGCGAGGGGGCAGAATCAGCCCCAGCATTTT
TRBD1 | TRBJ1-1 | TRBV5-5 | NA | CASSTPPYQGGMNTEAFF | TGTGCCAGCAGCACACCACCCTATCAGGGGGGGATGAACACTGAAGCTTTCTTT
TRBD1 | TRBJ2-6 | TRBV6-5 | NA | CASSWDRGDSGANVLTF | TGTGCCAGCAGTTGGGACAGAGGAGACTCTGGGGCCAACGTCCTGACTTTC
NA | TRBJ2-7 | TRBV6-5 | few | CASSYATTGDLGEQYF | TGTGCCAGCAGTTACGCGACCACCGGGGACTTAGGGGAGCAGTACTTC
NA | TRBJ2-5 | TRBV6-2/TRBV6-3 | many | CASSYSRTSKTQYF | TGTGCCAGCAGTTACTCGAGGACCAGTAAGACCCAGTACTTC
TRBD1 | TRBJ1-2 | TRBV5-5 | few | CASSLGDSYGYTF | TGTGCCAGCAGCTTGGGGGACAGTTATGGCTACACCTTC
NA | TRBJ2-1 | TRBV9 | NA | CASSSHTISENEQFF | TGTGCCAGCAGCTCCCACACGATAAGTGAGAATGAGCAGTTCTTC